The rows below give T cell receptor beta chains drawn from one sample of a study of blood T cell repertoires in COVID-19. Some clones are missing from TCRdb's copy, which holds only in-frame ones; the method was immunoSEQ multiplex PCR. The repertoire consists of under 150,000 clones, with 84% occurring once and the leading ten covering around 5.4%. The sequenced sample consisted of PBMCs or T cells enriched from blood (not recorded which). These receptors were obtained from a woman aged 45-60 years who had been exposed to COVID-19. CDR3s include the opening cysteine and the closing phenylalanine or tryptophan. A D gene is named only where the DNA matches it firmly. Only some rows state a clone size, as once, few, many or a class for expanded clones.

abundance	v_gene	d_gene	j_gene	CDR3aa	CDR3nt
.	TRBV11-3	.	TRBJ2-7	CASKLGGAVDEQYF	TGTGCCAGTAAGCTAGGGGGGGCTGTCGACGAGCAGTACTTC
.	TRBV5-8	TRBD1	TRBJ2-7	CASSSGQGKMRYGQYF	TGTGCCAGCAGTTCAGGACAGGGCAAGATGCGCTACGGGCAGTACTTC
.	TRBV3-1/TRBV3-2	TRBD2	TRBJ2-7	CASSQDRLAATSYEQYF	TGTGCCAGCAGCCAAGACCGACTAGCGGCCACCTCCTACGAGCAGTACTTC
.	TRBV4-3	TRBD1	TRBJ1-1	CASSQDLARQGTEAFF	TGCGCCAGCAGCCAAGATTTAGCGAGACAGGGGACTGAAGCTTTCTTT
.	TRBV7-9	.	TRBJ1-1	CASGEWGMNTEAFF	TGTGCCAGCGGGGAGTGGGGTATGAACACTGAAGCTTTCTTT
.	TRBV12-5	TRBD2	TRBJ2-7	CASGHLAGSYEQYF	TGTGCTAGTGGCCATCTAGCGGGGTCCTACGAGCAGTACTTC
.	TRBV21-1	.	TRBJ2-3	CASTKGTGSTDTQYF	TGTGCCAGCACCAAGGGGACTGGATCCACAGATACGCAGTATTTT
.	TRBV27	.	TRBJ1-1	CASRPIGGNTEAFF	TGTGCCAGCAGGCCAATCGGCGGGAACACTGAAGCTTTCTTT
.	TRBV6-5	TRBD2	TRBJ2-1	CASIPAGGAYNEQFF	TGTGCCAGCATCCCCGCGGGGGGCGCCTACAATGAGCAGTTCTTC
.	TRBV29-1	.	TRBJ1-4	CSATGMATSNEKLFF	TGCAGCGCCACAGGGATGGCGACCAGTAATGAAAAACTGTTTTTT
.	TRBV5-1	TRBD1	TRBJ1-3	CASSRRDSGNTIYF	TGCGCCAGCAGCCGCCGGGACAGTGGAAACACCATATATTTT
.	TRBV6-6	.	TRBJ1-1	CASSYAWTEAFF	TGTGCCAGCAGTTATGCGTGGACTGAAGCTTTCTTT
.	TRBV19	TRBD2	TRBJ2-1	CASSIAGGAHNEQFF	TGTGCCAGTAGTATAGCCGGGGGGGCCCACAATGAGCAGTTCTTC
once	TRBV19	TRBD1	TRBJ1-1	CASSGGRGGVTEAFF	TGTGCCAGTAGTGGGGGGAGAGGGGGCGTCACTGAAGCTTTCTTT
.	TRBV10-1	.	TRBJ1-3	CATMKTVASGNTIYF	TGCGCCACCATGAAAACGGTTGCCTCTGGAAACACCATATATTTT
.	TRBV19	TRBD1	TRBJ2-5	CASSPGQQETQYF	TGTGCCAGTAGTCCGGGACAGCAAGAGACCCAGTACTTC
.	TRBV14	TRBD1	TRBJ1-2	CASSQGEGARDYGYTF	TGTGCCAGCAGCCAAGGAGAGGGGGCACGGGACTATGGCTACACCTTC
.	TRBV4-1	TRBD1	TRBJ2-7	CASSQDEGASYEQYF	TGCGCCAGCAGCCAAGATGAGGGGGCAAGCTACGAGCAGTACTTC
.	TRBV11-3	.	TRBJ1-1	CASSLGGRAEAFF	TGTGCCAGCAGCCTGGGGGGTCGGGCTGAAGCTTTCTTT
.	TRBV3-1/TRBV3-2	.	TRBJ2-5	CASSQGSRTGETQYF	TGTGCCAGCAGCCAAGGGTCCCGGACTGGAGAGACCCAGTACTTC
.	TRBV12-5	TRBD2	TRBJ2-3	CASGLVMGTSGRDTQYF	TGTGCTAGTGGTTTGGTAATGGGGACTAGCGGGCGGGATACGCAGTATTTT
.	TRBV4-3	TRBD1	TRBJ2-7	CASSQGTGTGHYEQYF	TGCGCCAGCAGCCAAGGCACCGGGACAGGCCACTACGAGCAGTACTTC
.	TRBV12-3/TRBV12-4	.	TRBJ2-1	CASSRRGYEQFF	TGTGCCAGCAGTCGCAGGGGTTATGAGCAGTTCTTC
once	TRBV30	TRBD2	TRBJ2-7	CAWIPSGRREQYF	TGTGCCTGGATCCCGAGCGGGAGGAGGGAGCAGTACTTC
.	TRBV6-2/TRBV6-3	.	TRBJ1-2	CASSHAGRVYYGYTF	TGTGCCAGCAGTCACGCGGGGCGCGTTTACTATGGCTACACCTTC
.	TRBV7-9	.	TRBJ2-1	CASSFGGIEQFF	TGTGCCAGCAGCTTCGGAGGGATTGAGCAGTTCTTC
.	TRBV21-1	.	TRBJ1-2	CASSKEGCWGQGYYGYTF	TGTGCCAGCAGCAAAGAAGGGTGCTGGGGACAGGGGTACTATGGCTACACCTTC
.	TRBV5-4	.	TRBJ1-2	CASSFIRAPYGYTF	TGTGCCAGCAGCTTTATCAGGGCCCCCTATGGCTACACCTTC
once	TRBV10-3	.	TRBJ1-2	CAISENRAGNYGYTF	TGTGCCATCAGTGAGAACAGGGCTGGGAACTATGGCTACACCTTC
.	TRBV12-3/TRBV12-4	.	TRBJ1-2	CASSPNVGGYTF	TGTGCCAGCAGTCCCAACGTCGGGGGCTACACCTTC
.	TRBV5-6	.	TRBJ1-2	CASRLRQTINYGYTF	TGTGCCAGCAGGTTAAGACAGACCATTAACTATGGCTACACCTTC
.	TRBV5-5	.	TRBJ2-1	CASSSGPYNEQFF	TGTGCCAGCAGCAGCGGACCCTACAATGAGCAGTTCTTC
.	TRBV19	TRBD1	TRBJ1-4	CASTRTGEDEKLFF	TGTGCCAGTACCCGGACAGGGGAGGATGAAAAACTGTTTTTT
.	TRBV27	TRBD2	TRBJ2-1	CASSLVSGGRGNEQFF	TGTGCCAGCAGTTTAGTTAGCGGGGGCAGAGGGAATGAGCAGTTCTTC
.	TRBV19	TRBD1	TRBJ2-3	CASTDLDRVDTDTQYF	TGTGCCAGTACCGACCTCGACAGGGTTGACACAGATACGCAGTATTTT
few	TRBV6-4	TRBD2	TRBJ2-1	CASSVLAGARDNEQFF	TGTGCCAGCAGTGTTCTAGCGGGGGCGAGGGACAATGAGCAGTTCTTC
.	TRBV12-5	TRBD1	TRBJ1-1	CASGLALQGGNTEAFF	TGTGCTAGTGGTTTGGCCCTACAGGGGGGGAACACTGAAGCTTTCTTT
once	TRBV29-1	.	TRBJ2-7	CSVREAYEQYF	TGCAGCGTTCGAGAGGCATACGAGCAGTACTTC
many	TRBV19	TRBD1	TRBJ2-7	CASSRTGATYEQYF	TGTGCCAGTAGCCGGACAGGGGCGACCTACGAGCAGTACTTC
.	TRBV7-6	TRBD1	TRBJ1-5	CASSYRTGPNQPQHF	TGTGCCAGCAGCTACAGGACAGGGCCCAATCAGCCCCAGCATTTT
.	TRBV5-8	TRBD2	TRBJ2-1	CASSLARWGGVGVDEQFF	TGTGCCAGCAGCTTGGCTAGATGGGGGGGGGTTGGCGTCGATGAGCAGTTCTTC
.	TRBV10-3	TRBD1	TRBJ1-6	CASTNGGGSRWGSPLHF	TGTGCCTCGACGAATGGAGGGGGCAGCAGGTGGGGTTCACCCCTCCACTTT
few	TRBV6-5	TRBD2	TRBJ2-3	CASSYRTSGYADTQYF	TGTGCCAGCAGTTACAGGACTAGCGGTTACGCTGATACGCAGTATTTT
once	TRBV29-1	TRBD1	TRBJ1-1	CSVLTGLSTEAFF	TGCAGCGTTCTGACAGGGTTAAGTACTGAAGCTTTCTTT
.	TRBV29-1	.	TRBJ1-2	CSVAGSGSNYGYTF	TGCAGCGTCGCGGGGTCAGGGTCTAACTATGGCTACACCTTC